This TCR beta chain originates from a study of T cell responses to AZD1222 COVID-19 vaccine. General study points: Targeting of unmutated variant regions was reportedly seen in nearly half of spike-specific TCRs. Donor demographics were predominantly white British with a female majority; clonal diversity may be underestimated. Two doses of AZD1222 preceded a rise in Spike-specific TCR breadth and depth. There were vaccine-associated CD4 TCRs across spike, dominant at 160-218 and 743-854.

This clone is a singleton in its sample. The antigen is not known. Method: immunoSEQ multiplex PCR; TCRdb's copy keeps in-frame clones and lacks some. The repertoire holds under 110,000 clones, with approximately 90% as singletons. This receptor was identified in an adult in good health. The material was peripheral blood, obtained on day 0 of AZD1222 vaccination.

The CDR3: CASSRQTLGRGNTIYF. As DNA, the CDR3 is TGTGCCAGCAGTCGACAAACATTGGGGCGAGGAAACACCATATATTTT. The rearrangement links TRBV28 to TRBJ1-3, with a tentative D call TRBD1 (5 bases). The germline CDR1 and CDR2 sequences are MDHEN and SYDVKM. The CDR3 is 16 residues long. The V end lost 5 bases, the J end lost 4 bases, and 18 bases lay between the germline ends.